This record looks at one TCR beta chain sequence and its context. This table comes from immunoSEQ multiplex PCR, and its TCRdb copy is limited to in-frame clones, with some not included. The repertoire holds about 500,000 clones, with about nine tenths as singletons. This record belongs to a study of blood T cell repertoires in COVID-19. Across the study: Samples taken during acute and convalescent COVID-19 were collected in the United States, Italy and Spain.

Living in under 30 US areas, the participants were between roughly 18 and 95 years of age. Clinical history as reported by participants underpinned cohort assignment. The TCR originated in a woman aged 18-30 years who had recovered from COVID-19. Material: PBMCs or T cells enriched from blood (not recorded which).

This CDR3 is CASSETAYNEQFF. The CDR3 nucleotides read TGCGCCAGCAGTGAGACAGCCTACAATGAGCAGTTCTTC. The chain links TRBV10-2 to TRBJ2-1; unclear D gene. V was clipped by 2 bases and J by 2 bases, with 4 bases between them. The CDR3 is 13 amino acids. Looked up from germline, CDR1 is WSHSY and CDR2 is SAAADI.